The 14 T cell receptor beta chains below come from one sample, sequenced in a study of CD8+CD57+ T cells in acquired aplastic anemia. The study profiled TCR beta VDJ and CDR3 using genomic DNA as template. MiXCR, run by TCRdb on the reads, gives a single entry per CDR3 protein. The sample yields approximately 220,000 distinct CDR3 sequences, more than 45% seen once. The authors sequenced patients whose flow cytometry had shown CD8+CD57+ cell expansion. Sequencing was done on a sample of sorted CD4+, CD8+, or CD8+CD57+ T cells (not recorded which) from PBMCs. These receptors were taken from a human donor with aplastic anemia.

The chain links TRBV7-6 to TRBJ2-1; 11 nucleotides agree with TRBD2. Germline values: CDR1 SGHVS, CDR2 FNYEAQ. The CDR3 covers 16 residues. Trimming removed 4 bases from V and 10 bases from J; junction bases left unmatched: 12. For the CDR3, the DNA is TGTGCCAGCAGCTCCCAACTAGCGGGGGCCCGTGGGGAGCAGTTCTTC. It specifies CASSSQLAGARGEQFF.

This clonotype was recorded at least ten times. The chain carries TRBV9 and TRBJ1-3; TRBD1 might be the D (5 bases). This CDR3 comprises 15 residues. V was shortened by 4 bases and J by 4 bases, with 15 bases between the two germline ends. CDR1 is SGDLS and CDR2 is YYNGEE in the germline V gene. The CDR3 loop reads CASSPAGTNGNTIYF. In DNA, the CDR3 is TGTGCCAGCAGCCCAGCCGGGACCAACGGAAACACCATATATTTT.

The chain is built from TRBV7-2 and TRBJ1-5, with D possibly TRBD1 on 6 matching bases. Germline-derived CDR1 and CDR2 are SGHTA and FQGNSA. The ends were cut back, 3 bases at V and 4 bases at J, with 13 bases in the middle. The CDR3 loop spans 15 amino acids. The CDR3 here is CASSFRQVGNQPQHF. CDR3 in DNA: TGTGCCAGCAGCTTCCGACAGGTGGGGAATCAGCCCCAGCATTTT.

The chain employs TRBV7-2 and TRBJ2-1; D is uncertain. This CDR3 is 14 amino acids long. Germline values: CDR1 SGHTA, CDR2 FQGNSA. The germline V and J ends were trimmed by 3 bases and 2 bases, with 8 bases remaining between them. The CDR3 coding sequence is TGTGCCAGCAGCTTCTCCCCCACCTACAATGAGCAGTTCTTC. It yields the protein CASSFSPTYNEQFF.

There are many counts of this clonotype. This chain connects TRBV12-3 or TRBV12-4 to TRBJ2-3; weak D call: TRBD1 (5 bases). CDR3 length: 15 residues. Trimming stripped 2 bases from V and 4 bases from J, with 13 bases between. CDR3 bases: TGTGCCAGCAGTTTAAGGGTCAGGGCGGCAGATACGCAGTATTTT. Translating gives CASSLRVRAADTQYF.

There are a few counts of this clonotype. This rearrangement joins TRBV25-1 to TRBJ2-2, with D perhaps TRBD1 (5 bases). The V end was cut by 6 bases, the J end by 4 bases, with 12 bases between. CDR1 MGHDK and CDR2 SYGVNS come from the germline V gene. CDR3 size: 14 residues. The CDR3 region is CASSRWGSTGELFF. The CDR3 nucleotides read TGTGCCAGCAGCCGGTGGGGCAGCACCGGGGAGCTGTTTTTT.

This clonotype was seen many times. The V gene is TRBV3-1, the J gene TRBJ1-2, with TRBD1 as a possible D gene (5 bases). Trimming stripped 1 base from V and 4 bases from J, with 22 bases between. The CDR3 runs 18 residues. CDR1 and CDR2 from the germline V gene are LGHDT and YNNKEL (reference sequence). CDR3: CASSQVSRRDRGSYGYTF. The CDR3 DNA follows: TGTGCCAGCAGCCAAGTTAGCAGGCGAGACAGAGGGAGCTATGGCTACACCTTC.

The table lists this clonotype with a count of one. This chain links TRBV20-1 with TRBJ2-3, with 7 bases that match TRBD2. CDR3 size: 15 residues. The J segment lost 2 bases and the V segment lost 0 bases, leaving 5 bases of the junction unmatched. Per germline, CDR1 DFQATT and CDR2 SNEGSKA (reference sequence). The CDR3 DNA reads TGCAGTGCTAGAGATTCCGGACTAGACACAGATACGCAGTATTTT. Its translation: CSARDSGLDTDTQYF.

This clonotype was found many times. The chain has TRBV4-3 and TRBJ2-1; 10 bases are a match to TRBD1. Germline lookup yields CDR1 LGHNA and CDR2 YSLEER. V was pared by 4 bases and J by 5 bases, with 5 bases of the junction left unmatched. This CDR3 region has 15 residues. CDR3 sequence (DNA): TGCGCCAGCAGCCTCGGACAGGGGGAGAACAATGAGCAGTTCTTC. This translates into CASSLGQGENNEQFF.

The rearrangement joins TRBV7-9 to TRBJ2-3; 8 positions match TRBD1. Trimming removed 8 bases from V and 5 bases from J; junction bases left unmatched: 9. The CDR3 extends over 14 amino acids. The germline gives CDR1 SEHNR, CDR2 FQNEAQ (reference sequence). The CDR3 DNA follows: TGTGCCAGCGGCCTGGACAGGGCGGAAGATACGCAGTATTTT. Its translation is CASGLDRAEDTQYF.

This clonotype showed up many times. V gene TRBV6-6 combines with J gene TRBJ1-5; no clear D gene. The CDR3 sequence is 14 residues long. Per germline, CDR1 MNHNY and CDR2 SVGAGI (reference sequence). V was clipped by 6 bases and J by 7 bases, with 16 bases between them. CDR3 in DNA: TGTGCCAGCAGCTCGACCGAAGAATCACAGCCCCAGCATTTT. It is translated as CASSSTEESQPQHF.

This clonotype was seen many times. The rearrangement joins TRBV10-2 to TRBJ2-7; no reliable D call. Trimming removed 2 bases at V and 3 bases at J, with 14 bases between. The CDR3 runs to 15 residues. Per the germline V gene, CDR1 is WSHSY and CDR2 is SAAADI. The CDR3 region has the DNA TGCGCCAGCAGTGAGGTGGAGAAATACGTCTACGAGCAGTACTTC. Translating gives CASSEVEKYVYEQYF.

CDR3 sequence: CSAQRSSGGSGNEQFF. CDR3 bases: TGCAGTGCTCAGAGATCTAGCGGGGGGTCGGGCAATGAGCAGTTCTTC. The chain has TRBV20-1 and TRBJ2-1; 11 nucleotides align to TRBD2. V was clipped by 5 bases and J by 6 bases; unmatched bases: 12. CDR3 length: 16 amino acids. Germline V gene sequence: CDR1 DFQATT, CDR2 SNEGSKA (reference sequence).

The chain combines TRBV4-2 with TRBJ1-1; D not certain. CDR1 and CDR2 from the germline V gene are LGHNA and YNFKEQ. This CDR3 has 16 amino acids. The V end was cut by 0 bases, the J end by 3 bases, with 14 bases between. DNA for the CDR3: TGTGCCAGCAGCCAAGATGTTAGAGGGTTTCACACTGAAGCTTTCTTT. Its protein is CASSQDVRGFHTEAFF.